Given below is one T cell receptor beta chain in context. In the study's own analysis: For nucleated cells, counts were estimated from reference gene primer amplification. Clones were sequenced by immunoSEQ multiplex PCR, and TCRdb holds only the in-frame ones, with some missing. For V, J and clone size, that table is used; D and trimming come from the DNA. Found here are 150,000 to 200,000 clones, around nine tenths of them singletons; the top ten hold around 5%. The data derive from a study of blood T cell repertoires in COVID-19. Across the whole study: Italy, Spain and the United States were the sources of the convalescent and acute COVID-19 samples. Sources were T cells, B-cell-depleted T cells, or PBMCs; the material itself was cDNA or gDNA.

CDR1 and CDR2 (germline): SGHTA, FQGNSA. With 4 bases clipped from V and 5 bases from J, the junction kept 5 bases outside the gene matches. This CDR3 spans 15 amino acids. The TCR comes from a human donor in a cohort sampled during active COVID-19. V gene TRBV7-2 combines with J gene TRBJ2-3; 11 bases line up with TRBD2. Material: peripheral blood. CDR3 sequence (DNA): TGTGCCAGCAGCTCGACTAGCGGGGTCGGAGATACGCAGTATTTT. Amino acid sequence: CASSSTSGVGDTQYF. Full variable domain (missing parts from reference TRBV7-2 and TRBJ2-3): GAGVSQSPSNKVTEKGKDVELRCDPISGHTALYWYRQSLGQGLEFLIYFQGNSAPDKSGLPSDRFSAERTGGSVSTLTIQRTQQEDSAVYLCASSSTSGVGDTQYFGPGTRLTVL.